This entry is about one T cell receptor (beta chain). The data are from a study of blood T cell repertoires in COVID-19. Study context: Nucleic acid was either cDNA or gDNA, and it came from T cells, B-cell-depleted T cells, or PBMCs.

The CDR3 consists of 13 residues. From germline, CDR1 is LNHDA and CDR2 SQIVND (reference sequence). Trimming removed 3 bases at V and 6 bases at J, with 10 bases between. Per the study methods: Amplification with reference gene primers provided the estimates of nucleated cell counts. The protocol was immunoSEQ multiplex PCR, while the TCRdb copy is restricted to in-frame clones and leaves out a portion. The DNA was the basis for D and trimming; V, J and clone size are from that table. The table records 400,000 to 550,000 clones, about 89% of them present only once. Sample: peripheral blood. This clonotype was sampled from a woman aged 25 to 39 with acute or convalescent COVID-19. The chain combines TRBV19 with TRBJ2-3; D might be TRBD1 (5 bases). CDR3 nucleotides: TGTGCCAGTAGTATTCTCGCAGGGGATACGCAGTATTTT. Amino acids: CASSILAGDTQYF.